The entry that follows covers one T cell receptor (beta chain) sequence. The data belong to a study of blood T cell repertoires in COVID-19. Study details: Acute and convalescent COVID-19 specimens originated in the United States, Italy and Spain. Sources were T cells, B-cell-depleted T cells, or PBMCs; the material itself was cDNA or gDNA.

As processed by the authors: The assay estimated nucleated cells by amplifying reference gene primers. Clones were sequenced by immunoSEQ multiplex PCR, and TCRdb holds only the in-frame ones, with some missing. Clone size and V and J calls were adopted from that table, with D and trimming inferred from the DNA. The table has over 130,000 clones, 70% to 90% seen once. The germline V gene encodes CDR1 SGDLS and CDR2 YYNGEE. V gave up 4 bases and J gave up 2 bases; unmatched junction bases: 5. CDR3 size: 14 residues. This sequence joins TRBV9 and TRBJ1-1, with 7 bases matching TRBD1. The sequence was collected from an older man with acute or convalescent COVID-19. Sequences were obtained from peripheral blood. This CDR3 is CASSRTGKNTEAFF. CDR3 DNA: TGTGCCAGCAGCCGGACAGGCAAAAACACTGAAGCTTTCTTT.